The T cell receptor beta chain described here comes from a study of T-cell reconstitution after alpha-beta-depleted transplantation in children. Molecular barcoding with unique molecular identifiers was used for the TCRbeta library. TCRdb independently ran MiXCR on the PCR reads; one entry per CDR3 protein. The data contain 500,000 to 600,000 distinct CDR3 sequences, 25% to 30% of them singletons. Study conclusions and caveats: Newly generated T cells supplied most T-cell counts and diversity one year post-transplant.

Note on this clonotype: What it binds is not known.

The germline V gene has CDR1 SGHRS and CDR2 YFSETQ. The CDR3 loop spans 15 amino acids. With 1 base clipped from V and 4 bases from J, the junction kept 6 bases outside the gene matches. The sequence came from a boy less than two years old with Wiskott-Aldrich syndrome, due to receive a stem cell transplant. The J gene is TRBJ2-3, the V gene TRBV5-1; 7 positions agree with TRBD2. The source material was PBMCs, sampled before TCRalphabeta/CD19-depleted stem cell transplant. The CDR3 loop reads CASSLRGLVADTQYF. The CDR3 region has the DNA TGCGCCAGCAGCTTGCGAGGACTAGTTGCAGATACGCAGTATTTT.